The 17 T cell receptor beta chains listed next were all sequenced from one sample in a study of blood T cells in healthy people across ages. Using a J-beta primer mix together with a sample-barcoded 5' primer, a second PCR was run for roughly 6 to 12 cycles. MiXCR, applied by TCRdb to the 5' RACE reads, yields one record per CDR3 protein. The sample lists around 990,000 distinct CDR3 sequences, around two fifths seen once, with approximately 14% in the top ten. Sequences were obtained from blood. Receptors were obtained from a man aged 18 to 30 in good health.

V is TRBV2 and J is TRBJ1-1, with 7 positions matching TRBD1. The V segment lost 8 bases and the J segment 3 bases; nucleotides outside the gene matches: 3. Germline assignment: CDR1 SNHLY and CDR2 FYNNEI. This CDR3 contains 12 residues. In DNA form, the CDR3 reads TGTGCCAGCGACAGGGAGTACACTGAAGCTTTCTTT. This gives the protein CASDREYTEAFF.

This chain uses TRBV29-1 with TRBJ2-7; maybe TRBD1 (5 bases). The CDR3 runs to 15 residues. Germline V gene lookup returns CDR1 SQVTM and CDR2 ANQGSEA. The V end was cut by 3 bases, the J end by 7 bases, with 22 bases between. CDR3: CSVDPQRSVRGEQYF. The CDR3 DNA is TGCAGCGTTGATCCCCAGCGCAGTGTTAGGGGTGAGCAGTACTTC.

The chain joins TRBV6-2 or TRBV6-3 to TRBJ1-1; D unresolved. Looked up from germline, CDR1 is MNHEY and CDR2 is SVGEGT. The CDR3 is 13 amino acids. V lost 2 bases and J 8 bases, leaving 12 bases between the germline ends. CDR3 bases: TGTGCCAGCAGTTACCGAATAACTCAAGAAGCTTTCTTT. It translates to CASSYRITQEAFF.

V usage is TRBV7-8 and J usage is TRBJ2-1, with 11 bases that match TRBD2. The V gene end was trimmed by 3 bases and the J gene end by 3 bases; junction bases not matched to a gene: 7. The CDR3 consists of 17 residues. CDR1 and CDR2 from the germline V gene are SGHVS and FQNEAQ. The CDR3 DNA reads TGTGCCAGCAGCTTCAATAGCGGGGGGGCGGTCTACAATGAGCAGTTCTTC. This sequence encodes CASSFNSGGAVYNEQFF.

CDR3: CASSPAGTIYNEQFF. CDR3 bases: TGTGCCAGCAGCCCCGCCGGGACAATCTACAATGAGCAGTTCTTC. The chain uses TRBV7-9 and TRBJ2-1; tentative D call: TRBD1 (6 bases). Germline assignment: CDR1 SEHNR and CDR2 FQNEAQ (reference sequence). The ends were cut back, 5 bases at V and 3 bases at J, with 14 bases in the middle. There are 15 residues in the CDR3.

This sequence joins TRBV27 and TRBJ2-2; D perhaps matches TRBD1 (5 bases). CDR1 and CDR2 (germline): MNHEY, SMNVEV (reference sequence). Trimming cost V 6 bases and J 4 bases, with 15 bases left between them. CDR3 length: 15 residues. This CDR3 is CASSVRGYLTGELFF. DNA of the CDR3: TGTGCCAGCAGCGTTAGGGGATACCTCACCGGGGAGCTGTTTTTT.

This clonotype was counted a few times. The rearrangement links TRBV20-1 to TRBJ2-1, with a possible D match to TRBD1 (8 bases). V lost 0 bases and J lost 9, with 15 bases in between. Germline loops: CDR1 DFQATT, CDR2 SNEGSKA (reference sequence). This CDR3 comprises 14 residues. The CDR3: CSARENRGGGEQFF. The CDR3 region has the DNA TGCAGTGCTAGAGAGAACAGGGGGGGCGGTGAGCAGTTCTTC.

This clonotype was detected a few times. The V gene is TRBV28, the J gene TRBJ2-6; TRBD2 agrees at 9 bases. V dropped 2 bases and J dropped 2; count of bases not matched to a gene: 10. CDR1 MDHEN and CDR2 SYDVKM come from the germline V gene. The length of the CDR3 is 19 residues. The CDR3 DNA sequence: TGTGCCAGCAGTTTACCTTGGGGAGCGGGGGGTACTGGGGCCAACGTCCTGACTTTC. Translated, it gives CASSLPWGAGGTGANVLTF.

The rearrangement joins TRBV11-2 to TRBJ2-1, with a weak D call TRBD2 (6 bases). The CDR3 length is 12 residues. CDR1 SGHAT and CDR2 FQNNGV come from the germline V gene. The germline V and J ends were trimmed by 5 bases and 10 bases, with 12 bases remaining between them. CDR3: CASSTTSPEQFF. In nucleotides, the CDR3 is TGTGCCAGCAGCACGACTAGTCCCGAGCAGTTCTTC.

This chain connects TRBV7-2 to TRBJ2-2; D gene uncertain. Deletions cut 7 bases from V and 0 bases from J, with 6 bases between. The CDR3 is made up of 13 amino acids. Germline assignment: CDR1 SGHTA and CDR2 FQGNSA. Written as DNA, the CDR3 is TGTGCCAGCATAGACCCGAACACCGGGGAGCTGTTTTTT. Its translation: CASIDPNTGELFF.

As DNA, the CDR3 is TGTGCCAGCAGCTTAGGAACAGTGTCAGGATCTAACTATGGCTACACCTTC. Protein product: CASSLGTVSGSNYGYTF. The rearrangement links TRBV7-9 to TRBJ1-2; no clear D. V lost 1 base to trimming and J lost 0 bases, with 15 bases between them. This CDR3 spans 17 amino acids. CDR1 SEHNR and CDR2 FQNEAQ come from the germline V gene (reference sequence).

This sequence joins TRBV6-1 and TRBJ1-1, with D perhaps TRBD1 (5 bases). CDR3 size: 16 residues. Germline-derived CDR1 and CDR2 are MNHNS and SASEGT. V was clipped by 5 bases and J by 5 bases, with 21 bases between them. CDR3 DNA sequence: TGTGCCAGCAGTACCAGACCGAGGGGAGGCTCTACTGAAGCTTTCTTT. Protein: CASSTRPRGGSTEAFF.

The chain couples TRBV9 to TRBJ2-3; 9 bases are shared with TRBD2. This CDR3 region has 16 residues. Germline trimming cut 2 bases from V and 2 bases from J; bases unmatched to any gene: 6. Germline loops: CDR1 SGDLS, CDR2 YYNGEE. The CDR3, as DNA: TGTGCCAGCAGCGTGGGGACTAGCCGTACCACAGATACGCAGTATTTT. Its protein is CASSVGTSRTTDTQYF.

This clonotype was recorded a few times. J is TRBJ2-5 and V is TRBV27, with D unresolved. The germline V gene has CDR1 MNHEY and CDR2 SMNVEV (reference sequence). Trimming took off 1 base at V and 11 bases at J, with 8 bases between the two ends. CDR3 size: 11 residues. CDR3 sequence reads: CASSLFNEQYF. CDR3 DNA sequence: TGTGCCAGCAGTTTATTCAATGAGCAGTACTTC.

This clonotype was detected only once. The rearrangement uses TRBV9 and TRBJ1-6; D unresolved. Germline loops: CDR1 SGDLS, CDR2 YYNGEE. This CDR3 comprises 15 residues. V lost 3 bases, J lost 3 bases, and 10 bases lay in between. CDR3 amino acids: CASSGDRSYNSPLHF. The CDR3 nucleotides read TGTGCCAGCAGCGGAGACCGTAGCTATAATTCACCCCTCCACTTT.

V gene TRBV25-1 combines with J gene TRBJ1-5; 7 bases match TRBD1. The germline V gene has CDR1 MGHDK and CDR2 SYGVNS. The length of the CDR3 is 15 residues. J gave up 3 bases and V 2 bases, and 4 bases lay outside the gene matches. The CDR3: CASSEAGTVNQPQHF. The CDR3 DNA reads TGTGCCAGCAGTGAAGCCGGGACAGTCAATCAGCCCCAGCATTTT. Filled out from reference TRBV25-1 and TRBJ1-5, the complete variable domain reads EADIYQTPRYLVIGTGKKITLECSQTMGHDKMYWYQQDPGMELHLIHYSYGVNSTEKGDLSSESTVSRIRTEHFPLTLESARPSHTSQYLCASSEAGTVNQPQHFGDGTRLSIL.

The chain is built from TRBV7-3 and TRBJ2-2, with 11 bases that match TRBD2. The CDR3 spans 16 residues. Germline CDR1 reads SGHTA; CDR2 reads FQGTGA. Losses at the gene ends were 3 bases for V and 3 bases for J; bases not matched to a gene: 3. The CDR3 reads CASSLNSGGDTGELFF. As DNA, the CDR3 is TGTGCCAGCAGCTTGAATAGCGGGGGGGACACCGGGGAGCTGTTTTTT.